The 26 T cell receptor beta chains given below trace back to one sample, sequenced in a study of CD8 T cells in Susac syndrome. A quantity of about 0.5 to 1 ug RNA underwent reverse transcription using random hexamers. Using its own MiXCR run on the immunoSEQ multiplex PCR reads, TCRdb lists one record per CDR3 protein. Of approximately 94,000 distinct CDR3 sequences detected, approximately 95% appear once; the ten largest clones hold around 0.3%. Sequenced input: CD8+ T cells from PBMCs. All receptors derive from a human donor with Susac syndrome.

The chain has TRBV4-1 and TRBJ2-7, with 11 nucleotides matching TRBD2. The CDR3 is 16 amino acids. Unmatched junction bases numbered 9, after V lost 2 bases and J lost 6 bases. From germline, CDR1 is MGHRA and CDR2 YSYEKL. The CDR3 nucleotides read TGCGCCAGCAGCCAAATTAGCGGGAGGGCCTTTGGCGAGCAGTACTTC. This translates into CASSQISGRAFGEQYF.

The CDR3 reads CASSLPGGMNTEAFF. The CDR3 coding sequence is TGTGCCAGCAGCCTACCCGGGGGCATGAACACTGAAGCTTTCTTT. The gene calls are TRBV28 and TRBJ1-1, with a tentative D call TRBD1 (6 bases). The CDR3 has 15 residues. V was trimmed by 6 bases and J by 0 bases, leaving 14 bases between them. Looked up from germline, CDR1 is MDHEN and CDR2 is SYDVKM.

The chain recombines TRBV18 with TRBJ1-1; perhaps TRBD1 as D (5 bases). The CDR3 spans 14 residues. The germline V gene has CDR1 KGHSH and CDR2 LQKENI. Trimming cost V 3 bases and J 1 base, with 9 bases left between them. CDR3 nucleotide sequence: TGTGCCAGCTCACCCCAGGGTTCGAACACTGAAGCTTTCTTT. This codes for CASSPQGSNTEAFF.

The CDR3 sequence: CASSLDQAYEQYF. The CDR3 region has the DNA TGCGCCAGCAGCTTGGACCAGGCCTACGAGCAGTACTTC. V and J are TRBV5-1 and TRBJ2-7; no definite D call. Germline V lookup: CDR1 SGHRS, CDR2 YFSETQ. Trimming removed 0 bases at V and 2 bases at J, with 6 bases between. The CDR3 loop spans 13 amino acids.

J is TRBJ2-2 and V is TRBV5-6; no firm D call. V lost 0 bases to trimming and J lost 7 bases, with 10 bases between them. This CDR3 has 14 amino acids. Germline values: CDR1 SGHDT, CDR2 YYEEEE. This CDR3 is CASSLEFAGGELFF. Written as DNA, the CDR3 is TGTGCCAGCAGCTTGGAGTTCGCAGGCGGGGAGCTGTTTTTT.

The chain is built from TRBV18 and TRBJ1-2; D not certain. This CDR3 has 15 amino acids. The V gene lost 0 bases and the J gene lost 0 bases, with 8 bases spanning the gap. The germline V gene encodes CDR1 KGHSH and CDR2 LQKENI. This CDR3 is CASSPPGTSNYGYTF. CDR3 nucleotide sequence: TGTGCCAGCTCACCACCGGGAACCTCTAACTATGGCTACACCTTC.

The CDR3 here is CSVGVSANHEQFF. CDR3 sequence (DNA): TGCAGCGTTGGAGTCTCGGCTAATCATGAGCAGTTCTTC. The gene calls are TRBV29-1 and TRBJ2-1; no reliable D call. The CDR3 spans 13 residues. Per germline, CDR1 SQVTM and CDR2 ANQGSEA. Trimming shortened V by 4 bases and J by 8 bases, and 15 bases separated the two germline ends.

The V gene is TRBV12-5, the J gene TRBJ2-7, with a possible D match to TRBD2 (6 bases). This CDR3 is built from 12 residues. The germline gives CDR1 LGHNT, CDR2 FRNRAP. With 5 bases removed from V and 5 bases from J, the gap between germline ends came to 10 bases. In DNA, the CDR3 is TGTGCTAGTGGTCCAACGGGGGACGAGCAGTACTTC. This translates into CASGPTGDEQYF. The full variable domain, with the rest looked up from reference TRBV12-5 and TRBJ2-7, is DARVTQTPRHKVTEMGQEVTMRCQPILGHNTVFWYRQTMMQGLELLAYFRNRAPLDDSGMPKDRFSAEMPDATLATLKIQPSEPRDSAVYFCASGPTGDEQYFGPGTRLTVT.

CDR3 sequence (DNA): TGTGCCAGAAGACTAGCGGGAGACCACAATGAGCAGTTCTTC. This sequence encodes CARRLAGDHNEQFF. This rearrangement joins TRBV7-3 to TRBJ2-1; TRBD2 agrees at 12 bases. Looked up from germline, CDR1 is SGHTA and CDR2 is FQGTGA. This CDR3 comprises 14 residues. V lost 9 bases, J lost 5 bases, and 5 bases stayed unmatched.

The chain uses TRBV29-1 and TRBJ2-1; a possible D gene is TRBD2 (5 bases). V shed 5 bases and J shed 4 bases, with 21 bases lying between them. Germline V gene sequence: CDR1 SQVTM, CDR2 ANQGSEA. The CDR3 has 16 amino acids. The CDR3 bases are TGCAGCGTTTGGGTCGGCCTAGCTAAGAAGTACAATGAGCAGTTCTTC. Translated, it gives CSVWVGLAKKYNEQFF.

This clonotype showed up just once. The chain has TRBV5-1 and TRBJ2-7; 7 nucleotides line up with TRBD1. Losses at the gene ends were 4 bases for V and 0 bases for J; bases not matched to a gene: 7. CDR1 and CDR2 (germline): SGHRS, YFSETQ. The CDR3 length is 15 residues. Here the CDR3 reads CASSPRQGTSYEQYF. The DNA for the CDR3 is TGCGCCAGCAGCCCGCGACAGGGTACCTCCTACGAGCAGTACTTC.

The table lists this clonotype with a count of one. This chain connects TRBV27 to TRBJ2-5; no firm D call. The CDR3 has 14 residues. CDR1 MNHEY and CDR2 SMNVEV come from the germline V gene (reference sequence). V was cut by 3 bases and J by 5 bases, with 13 bases left in between. CDR3 sequence reads: CASSFKFPGETQYF. The CDR3 bases are TGTGCCAGCAGTTTTAAGTTTCCCGGGGAGACCCAGTACTTC.

The V call is TRBV5-1, the J call TRBJ1-1; D is unresolved. The CDR3 is 10 residues long. The V end lost 7 bases, the J end lost 5 bases, and 6 bases lay between the germline ends. Germline V gene sequence: CDR1 SGHRS, CDR2 YFSETQ. The CDR3 region is CASAGTEAFF. In DNA form, the CDR3 reads TGCGCCAGCGCGGGAACTGAAGCTTTCTTT.

This clonotype was seen only once. The chain carries TRBV9 and TRBJ1-2; D possibly corresponds to TRBD1 (6 bases). Germline V gene lookup returns CDR1 SGDLS and CDR2 YYNGEE. V lost 3 bases and J 8 bases, leaving 26 bases between the germline ends. This CDR3 comprises 17 residues. Here the CDR3 reads CASSGGTRRGKGEGYTF. The CDR3 coding sequence is TGTGCCAGCAGCGGCGGAACCCGCAGGGGTAAAGGAGAGGGCTACACCTTC.

A note on this clonotype: A single base separates this from a much larger clone, so it may be a read error. The chain has TRBV12-3 or TRBV12-4 and TRBJ2-5, with D unresolved. The CDR3 is 11 residues long. Trimming cost V 6 bases and J 4 bases, with 6 bases left between them. This CDR3 reads CASSIGETQYF. The CDR3 bases are TGTGCCAGCAGCATAGGAGAGACCCAGTACTTC.

This clonotype was seen once. This chain uses TRBV12-5 with TRBJ1-4; D gene ambiguous. Deletions cut 6 bases from V and 7 bases from J, with 6 bases between. Per germline, CDR1 LGHNT and CDR2 FRNRAP. The CDR3 has 11 residues. For the CDR3, the DNA is TGTGCTAGTGGGATCGGTGAAAAACTGTTTTTT. This gives the protein CASGIGEKLFF.

The J gene is TRBJ1-1, the V gene TRBV9; unclear D gene. Germline V gene sequence: CDR1 SGDLS, CDR2 YYNGEE. The CDR3 length is 14 residues. Trimming left V 0 bases short and J 1 base short, with 7 bases between. CDR3 DNA: TGTGCCAGCAGCGTAGATGCGGGGAACACTGAAGCTTTCTTT. This gives the protein CASSVDAGNTEAFF.

This chain connects TRBV7-2 to TRBJ2-7; perhaps TRBD2 as D (5 bases). There are 15 residues in the CDR3. V lost 5 bases and J lost 0, with 14 bases in between. CDR1 is SGHTA, CDR2 FQGNSA, per germline. The CDR3 DNA sequence: TGTGCCAGCAGCCGTGAGGGATGGAGCTCCTACGAGCAGTACTTC. It yields the protein CASSREGWSSYEQYF.

This chain connects TRBV29-1 to TRBJ2-5; the D gene is possibly TRBD2 (7 bases). This CDR3 is 13 amino acids long. The germline V gene has CDR1 SQVTM and CDR2 ANQGSEA. V was trimmed by 7 bases and J by 0 bases, leaving 12 bases between them. The CDR3 DNA sequence: TGCAGCGCTGGGGGGGCGTACCAAGAGACCCAGTACTTC. It codes for CSAGGAYQETQYF.

In nucleotides, the CDR3 is TGTGCCAGCAGGAACGGACACCCTTACGAGCAGTACTTC. Translated: CASRNGHPYEQYF. The chain has TRBV2 and TRBJ2-7, with a possible D match to TRBD1 (5 bases). This CDR3 region has 13 residues. V was cut by 6 bases and J by 4 bases, with 13 bases left in between. CDR1 and CDR2 from the germline V gene are SNHLY and FYNNEI.

J is TRBJ2-6 and V is TRBV15; TRBD1 aligns across 11 bases. The V gene's germline CDR1 is LNHNV and CDR2 YYDKDF (reference sequence). The V gene end was trimmed by 8 bases and the J gene end by 4 bases; junction bases not matched to a gene: 4. CDR3 size: 15 residues. The CDR3 loop is CATGQGASGANVLTF. CDR3 coding DNA: TGTGCCACCGGACAGGGGGCTTCGGGGGCCAACGTCCTGACTTTC. Filled out from reference TRBV15 and TRBJ2-6, the complete variable domain reads DAMVIQNPRYQVTQFGKPVTLSCSQTLNHNVMYWYQQKSSQAPKLLFHYYDKDFNNEADTPDNFQSRRPNTSFCFLDIRSPGLGDTAMYLCATGQGASGANVLTFGAGSRLTVL.

The chain uses TRBV9 and TRBJ1-5, with 8 bases that match TRBD1. V gave up 4 bases and J gave up 2 bases; unmatched junction bases: 2. This CDR3 contains 14 residues. Per the germline V gene, CDR1 is SGDLS and CDR2 is YYNGEE. CDR3 region: CASSKDRGNQPQHF. The CDR3 bases are TGTGCCAGCAGCAAGGACAGGGGCAATCAGCCCCAGCATTTT. Full variable domain (outside the CDR3, taken from reference TRBV9 and TRBJ1-5): DSGVTQTPKHLITATGQRVTLRCSPRSGDLSVYWYQQSLDQGLQFLIQYYNGEERAKGNILERFSAQQFPDLHSELNLSSLELGDSALYFCASSKDRGNQPQHFGDGTRLSIL.

The V and J genes are TRBV3-1 and TRBJ1-2, with D unclear. Germline-derived CDR1 and CDR2 are LGHDT and YNNKEL (reference sequence). The germline V and J ends were trimmed by 1 base and 5 bases, with 2 bases remaining between them. The CDR3 has 11 residues. The CDR3 DNA is TGTGCCAGCAGCCAAGGGTATGGCTACACCTTC. Protein product: CASSQGYGYTF. Full variable domain (rest looked up from reference TRBV3-1 and TRBJ1-2): DTAVSQTPKYLVTQMGNDKSIKCEQNLGHDTMYWYKQDSKKFLKIMFSYNNKELIINETVPNRFSPKSPDKAHLNLHINSLELGDSAVYFCASSQGYGYTFGSGTRLTVV.

The chain uses TRBV18 and TRBJ2-1; 13 bases line up with TRBD2. The germline CDR1 and CDR2 sequences are KGHSH and LQKENI. V shed 5 bases, J shed 7 bases, and the junction held 2 bases outside the gene matches. CDR3 length equals 14 residues. CDR3 nucleotides: TGTGCCAGCTCATCGACTAGCGGGGGGAATGAGCAGTTCTTC. Translated, it gives CASSSTSGGNEQFF.

The chain recombines TRBV9 with TRBJ2-5, with 7 positions matching TRBD1. Germline CDR1 is SGDLS and CDR2 is YYNGEE. This CDR3 comprises 15 residues. V lost 3 bases, J lost 3 bases, and 8 bases stayed unmatched. DNA for the CDR3: TGTGCCAGCAGCGCGGACGGGACAGAGAAAGAGACCCAGTACTTC. Translating it yields CASSADGTEKETQYF.

This sequence joins TRBV10-3 and TRBJ2-1; TRBD2 matches at 11 bases. Trimming cost V 6 bases and J 1 base; bases outside gene matches: 5. The CDR3 covers 16 residues. Germline V gives CDR1 ENHRY, CDR2 SYGVKD. The CDR3 sequence is CAISGSGGVSYNEQFF. CDR3 bases: TGTGCCATCAGCGGTAGCGGGGGGGTATCCTACAATGAGCAGTTCTTC.